The present T cell receptor beta chain was sequenced within a study of T cell responses to AZD1222 COVID-19 vaccine. Sequencing was performed with immunoSEQ multiplex PCR; in TCRdb, only in-frame clones are kept and a portion is missing. The table includes some 150,000 clones, approximately 85% detected once. Broader study findings: There were mostly white British donors and more females than males, and clonal diversity was possibly underestimated. Spike-specific TCR depth and breadth grew after two AZD1222 doses.

CDR1 SNHLY and CDR2 FYNNEI come from the germline V gene. Trimming shortened V by 7 bases and J by 2 bases, and 16 bases separated the two germline ends. The CDR3 is 15 amino acids. About this clone: The antigen is unknown.

The chain links TRBV2 to TRBJ2-3; D is perhaps TRBD1 (5 bases). The clonotype originates from an adult who received the MenACWY meningococcal vaccine as a control. The sequences come from peripheral blood, collected 28 days after the second dose of the MenACWY control vaccine. The CDR3 DNA reads TGTGCCAGCATGTGGGGCAGGGCGTCCACAGATACGCAGTATTTT. This sequence encodes CASMWGRASTDTQYF.